This T cell receptor beta chain was found in a study of early T cells in non-severe SARS-CoV-2 infection. Whole-study context: From unsorted whole blood, bulk RNA was sequenced, and the chains remained unpaired. Findings and limits, study-wide: Comparison of clonotypes with VDJdb favored anti-spike CD8 responses while missing private and CD4 specificities.

Tagging with unique molecular identifiers was applied to individual cDNA molecules. TCRdb independently ran MiXCR on the 5' RACE reads; one entry per CDR3 protein. The sample includes some 80,000 distinct CDR3 sequences, roughly 4.7% seen only once; the top ten take under 8%. This clonotype was seen many times. Its antigen is not identified. This CDR3 region has 14 residues. Trimming took off 3 bases at V and 3 bases at J, with 9 bases between the two ends. Germline CDR1 is LGHNA and CDR2 is YNFKEQ. The genes are TRBV4-2 and TRBJ1-3, with D perhaps TRBD1 (5 bases). The specimen comprised whole blood, sampled at baseline. This clonotype originated in an adult who was a healthcare worker with PCR-confirmed SARS-CoV-2 infection or an uninfected control (not recorded which). The CDR3 nucleotides are TGTGCCAGCAGCCATCCCCAGGGTGGAAACACCATATATTTT. Its translation is CASSHPQGGNTIYF.